This TCR beta chain was sequenced for a study of blood T cell repertoires in COVID-19. Germline-derived CDR1 and CDR2 are SGHVS and FQNEAQ. V gave up 5 bases and J gave up 12 bases; unmatched junction bases: 12. CDR3 size: 14 residues. Clones were sequenced by immunoSEQ multiplex PCR, and TCRdb holds only the in-frame ones, with some missing. Among 250,000 to 350,000 clones, roughly nine tenths were seen once, and the ten largest hold roughly 2.9%. The sequenced sample was PBMCs or T cells enriched from blood (not recorded which). The V and J genes are TRBV7-8 and TRBJ2-4; 8 bases map to TRBD1. This clonotype was obtained from a woman aged 45 to 65 who had been exposed to COVID-19. CDR3 DNA: TGTGCCAGCAGCCGAACGGACAGGGCAGTTTCTCAGTACTTC. Translation gives CASSRTDRAVSQYF. Combining the CDR3 with reference TRBV7-8 and TRBJ2-4 gives the whole variable domain GAGVSQSPRYKVAKRGQDVALRCDPISGHVSLFWYQQALGQGPEFLTYFQNEAQLDKSGLPSDRFFAERPEGSVSTLKIQRTQQEDSAVYLCASSRTDRAVSQYFGAGTRLSVL.